These T cell receptor beta chains were read from a single sample in a study of T cell responses to AZD1222 COVID-19 vaccine. TCRdb's copy holds only in-frame clones and misses some; the assay was immunoSEQ multiplex PCR. The sample consists of 150,000 or so clones, 90% of them appearing once. Sequenced here: peripheral blood, sampled 28 days after the second AZD1222 dose. All receptors derive from an adult who received the AZD1222 COVID-19 vaccine. Each CDR3 is given with its conserved first and last residue. A D gene is named only where the DNA matches it firmly. For some rows the clone size is stated as once, few or many, or as a class when expanded; others skip it.

size	D	J	V	CDR3	DNA
NA	TRBD2	TRBJ2-1	TRBV7-2	CASSFTSVFPYNEQFF	TGTGCCAGCAGCTTCACTAGCGTCTTTCCCTACAATGAGCAGTTCTTC
once	TRBD1	TRBJ1-5	TRBV2	CASRGTGGNQPQHF	TGTGCCAGCAGAGGGACAGGGGGCAATCAGCCCCAGCATTTT
NA	NA	TRBJ1-3	TRBV27	CASSSQGAGGNTIYF	TGTGCCAGCAGTTCTCAGGGCGCGGGAGGAAACACCATATATTTT
NA	TRBD1	TRBJ1-3	TRBV6-1	CASSDPGGPSGGNTIYF	TGTGCCAGCAGTGACCCAGGGGGACCCTCAGGGGGAAACACCATATATTTT
NA	NA	TRBJ1-5	TRBV7-2	CASSSRVGDQPQHF	TGTGCCAGCAGCTCCAGGGTTGGCGATCAGCCCCAGCATTTT
NA	TRBD2	TRBJ2-7	TRBV7-9	CASSPSGNSYEQYF	TGTGCCAGCAGCCCTAGCGGGAACTCCTACGAGCAGTACTTC
few	NA	TRBJ2-5	TRBV5-1	CASSVGQETQYF	TGCGCCAGCAGCGTCGGGCAAGAGACCCAGTACTTC
NA	NA	TRBJ1-2	TRBV20-1	CSALDNYGYTF	TGCAGTGCCCTAGACAACTATGGCTACACCTTC
NA	NA	TRBJ1-6	TRBV3-1/TRBV3-2	CASSLVSSPLHF	TGTGCCAGCAGCCTTGTGAGCTCACCCCTCCACTTT
NA	TRBD1	TRBJ2-3	TRBV5-4	CASSTIGTAPTPADTQYF	TGTGCCAGCAGTACTATCGGGACAGCTCCTACCCCCGCAGATACGCAGTATTTT
NA	TRBD1	TRBJ1-5	TRBV18	CASSRSTGLSPQHF	TGTGCCAGCTCGCGATCGACAGGGTTAAGCCCCCAGCATTTT
NA	NA	TRBJ1-2	TRBV7-2	CASSLDPGRSNYGYTF	TGTGCCAGCAGCTTAGATCCTGGCAGATCTAACTATGGCTACACCTTC
NA	NA	TRBJ2-2	TRBV5-4	CASSPRDPANTGELFF	TGTGCCAGCAGCCCAAGGGACCCAGCGAACACCGGGGAGCTGTTTTTT
NA	NA	TRBJ1-1	TRBV11-2	CASSRVGDAAGTFF	TGTGCCAGCAGCCGCGTTGGAGACGCAGCCGGGACTTTCTTT
NA	TRBD1	TRBJ2-6	TRBV30	CAWSRDSSGANVLTF	TGTGCCTGGAGCCGGGACAGCTCTGGGGCCAACGTCCTGACTTTC
NA	NA	TRBJ1-5	TRBV28	CASSSQDQPQHF	TGTGCCAGCAGTTCTCAGGATCAGCCCCAGCATTTT
NA	NA	TRBJ2-2	TRBV3-1/TRBV3-2	CASSQFGGVTGELFF	TGTGCCAGCAGCCAATTTGGGGGCGTTACCGGGGAGCTGTTTTTT
NA	NA	TRBJ1-2	TRBV19	CASREVGYGYTF	TGTGCCAGTCGTGAGGTAGGCTATGGCTACACCTTC
once	TRBD1	TRBJ2-5	TRBV19	CASSLSTGVKQTQYF	TGTGCCAGTAGCCTATCGACAGGGGTTAAACAGACCCAGTACTTC
NA	TRBD1	TRBJ1-4	TRBV24-1	CATSDTGGLGEKLFF	TGTGCCACCAGTGACACAGGGGGATTAGGGGAAAAACTGTTTTTT
NA	TRBD1	TRBJ1-6	TRBV30	CAWEGARNSPLHF	TGTGCCTGGGAGGGGGCTAGGAATTCACCCCTCCACTTT
NA	TRBD1	TRBJ2-1	TRBV7-9	CASSSLAGTGPYNEQFF	TGTGCCAGCAGCTCTCTGGCCGGGACAGGACCATACAATGAGCAGTTCTTC
NA	NA	TRBJ1-2	TRBV3-1/TRBV3-2	CASSQGEAGGGYTF	TGTGCCAGCAGCCAAGGTGAAGCAGGCGGGGGCTACACCTTC
NA	NA	TRBJ2-2	TRBV6-4	CASSDEGRNTGELFF	TGTGCCAGCAGTGACGAGGGGCGGAACACCGGGGAGCTGTTTTTT
NA	TRBD1	TRBJ1-2	TRBV6-6	CASSSPGQLYGYTF	TGTGCCAGCAGTAGCCCGGGACAGCTCTATGGCTACACCTTC
NA	NA	TRBJ1-1	TRBV11-2	CASSSGRTEAFF	TGTGCCAGCAGCTCGGGACGAACTGAAGCTTTCTTT
NA	NA	TRBJ2-6	TRBV20-1	CSASIGAGANVLTF	TGCAGTGCGAGTATTGGTGCTGGGGCCAACGTCCTGACTTTC
NA	TRBD1	TRBJ1-4	TRBV28	CASISGQASEKLFF	TGTGCCAGCATTTCGGGACAGGCAAGTGAAAAACTGTTTTTT
NA	TRBD1	TRBJ2-2	TRBV28	CASSTGAWNTGELFF	TGTGCCAGCAGTACAGGGGCGTGGAACACCGGGGAGCTGTTTTTT